This TCR beta chain comes out of a study of blood T cell repertoires in COVID-19. Overall study context: In each case, the material was cDNA or gDNA derived from T cells, B-cell-depleted T cells, or PBMCs.

CDR1 MGHDK and CDR2 SYGVNS come from the germline V gene. The V and J ends lost 7 bases and 7 bases respectively, with 10 bases between them. CDR3 length: 12 amino acids. TCRdb keeps only in-frame clones here, not all; method: immunoSEQ multiplex PCR. This sample has around 160,000 clones, with about 90% found just once. The chain links TRBV25-1 to TRBJ2-2; a weak D match, TRBD2 (5 bases). This receptor was identified in a man aged 55-75 years with acute or convalescent COVID-19. The sample comprised peripheral blood. CDR3 DNA: TGTGCCAGCATCCGAGGGAACGGGGAGCTGTTTTTT. Amino acids: CASIRGNGELFF. Based on the CDR3 plus reference TRBV25-1 and TRBJ2-2, the full variable domain is EADIYQTPRYLVIGTGKKITLECSQTMGHDKMYWYQQDPGMELHLIHYSYGVNSTEKGDLSSESTVSRIRTEHFPLTLESARPSHTSQYLCASIRGNGELFFGEGSRLTVL.